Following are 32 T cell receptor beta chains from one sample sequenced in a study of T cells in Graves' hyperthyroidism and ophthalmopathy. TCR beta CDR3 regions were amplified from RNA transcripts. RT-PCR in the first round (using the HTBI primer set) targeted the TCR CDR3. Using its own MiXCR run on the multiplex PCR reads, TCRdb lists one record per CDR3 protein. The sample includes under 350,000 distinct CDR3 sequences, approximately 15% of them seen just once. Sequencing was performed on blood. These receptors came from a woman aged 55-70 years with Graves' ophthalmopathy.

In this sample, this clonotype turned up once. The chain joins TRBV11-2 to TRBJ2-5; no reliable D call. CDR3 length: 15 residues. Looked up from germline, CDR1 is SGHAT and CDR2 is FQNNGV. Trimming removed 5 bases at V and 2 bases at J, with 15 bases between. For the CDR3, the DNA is TGTGCCAGCAGCGTCATTCCCAGGCCTCAAGAGACCCAGTACTTC. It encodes CASSVIPRPQETQYF.

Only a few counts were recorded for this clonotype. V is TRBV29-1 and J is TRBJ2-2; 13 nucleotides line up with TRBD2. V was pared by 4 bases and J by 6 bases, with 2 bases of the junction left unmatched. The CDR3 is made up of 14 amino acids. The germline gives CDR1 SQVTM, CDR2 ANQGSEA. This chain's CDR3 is CSVGTSGRSGELFF. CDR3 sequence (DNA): TGCAGCGTTGGGACTAGCGGGAGATCCGGGGAGCTGTTTTTT.

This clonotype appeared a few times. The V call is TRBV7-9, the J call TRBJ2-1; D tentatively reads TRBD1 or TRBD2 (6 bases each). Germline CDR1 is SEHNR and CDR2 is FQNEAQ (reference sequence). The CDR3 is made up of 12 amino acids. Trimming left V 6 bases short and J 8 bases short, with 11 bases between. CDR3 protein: CASRKEGDEQFF. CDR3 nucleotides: TGTGCCAGCAGAAAGGAGGGGGATGAGCAGTTCTTC.

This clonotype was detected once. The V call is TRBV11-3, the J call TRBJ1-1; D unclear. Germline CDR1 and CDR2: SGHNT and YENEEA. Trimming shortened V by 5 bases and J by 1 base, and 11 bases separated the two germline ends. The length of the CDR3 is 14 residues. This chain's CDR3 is CASSSRAPNTEAFF. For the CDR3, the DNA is TGTGCCAGCAGCAGCCGGGCCCCGAACACTGAAGCTTTCTTT.

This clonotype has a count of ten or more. The CDR3 nucleotides read TGTGCCAGCAGCTTAGGGGACAGGCGCGATTCCTACGAGCAGTACTTC. This sequence encodes CASSLGDRRDSYEQYF. This rearrangement joins TRBV11-2 to TRBJ2-7, with 8 positions matching TRBD1. This CDR3 has 16 residues. Germline V lookup: CDR1 SGHAT, CDR2 FQNNGV. J lost 1 base, V lost 1 base, and 6 bases had no gene match.

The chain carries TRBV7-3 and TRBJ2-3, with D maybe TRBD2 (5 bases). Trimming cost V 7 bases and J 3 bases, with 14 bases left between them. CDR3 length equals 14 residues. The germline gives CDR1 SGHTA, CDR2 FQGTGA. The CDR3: CASKGSSVTDTQYF. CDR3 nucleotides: TGTGCCAGCAAAGGGAGTAGCGTAACAGATACGCAGTATTTT.

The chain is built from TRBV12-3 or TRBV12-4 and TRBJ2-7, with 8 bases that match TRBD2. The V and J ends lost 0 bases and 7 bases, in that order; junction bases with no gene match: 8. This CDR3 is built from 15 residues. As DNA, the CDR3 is TGTGCCAGCAGTTTAGCGTTTAGCGGGACTCGGGAGCAGTACTTC. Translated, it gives CASSLAFSGTREQYF.

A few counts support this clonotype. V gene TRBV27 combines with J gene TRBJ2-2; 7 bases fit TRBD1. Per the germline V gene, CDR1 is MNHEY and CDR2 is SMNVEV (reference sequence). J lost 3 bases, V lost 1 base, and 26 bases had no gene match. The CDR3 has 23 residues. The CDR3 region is CASSLWFSGGQLSAPRHTGELFF. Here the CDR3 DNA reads TGTGCCAGCAGTTTATGGTTTAGTGGGGGACAGCTAAGCGCCCCGCGACACACCGGGGAGCTGTTTTTT.

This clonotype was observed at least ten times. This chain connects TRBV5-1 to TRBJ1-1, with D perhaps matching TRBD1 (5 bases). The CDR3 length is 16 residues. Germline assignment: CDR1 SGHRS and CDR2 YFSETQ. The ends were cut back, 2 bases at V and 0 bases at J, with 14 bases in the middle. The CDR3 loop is CASSFFGDLMNTEAFF. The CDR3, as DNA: TGCGCCAGCAGCTTTTTCGGGGACCTCATGAACACTGAAGCTTTCTTT.

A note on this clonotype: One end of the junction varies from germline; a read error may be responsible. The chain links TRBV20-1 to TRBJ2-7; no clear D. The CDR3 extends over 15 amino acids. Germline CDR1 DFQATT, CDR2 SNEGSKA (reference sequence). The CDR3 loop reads CSAPDQRTVSCEQYF. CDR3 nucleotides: TGCAGTGCCCCCGATCAGAGGACGGTCTCCTGCGAGCAGTACTTC.

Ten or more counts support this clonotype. This chain's CDR3 is CASSPFTGNTEAFF. The CDR3, as DNA: TGTGCCAGCTCACCATTTACAGGAAACACTGAAGCTTTCTTT. The rearrangement links TRBV18 to TRBJ1-1; D might be TRBD1 (5 bases). Looked up from germline, CDR1 is KGHSH and CDR2 is LQKENI. V lost 2 bases and J lost 2, with 9 bases in between. This CDR3 comprises 14 residues.

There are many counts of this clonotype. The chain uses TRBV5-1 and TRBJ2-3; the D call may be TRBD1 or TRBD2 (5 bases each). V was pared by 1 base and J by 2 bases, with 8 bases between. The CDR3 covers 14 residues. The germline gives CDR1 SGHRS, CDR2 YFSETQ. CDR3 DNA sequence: TGCGCCAGCAGCTTGCTTGGGACCACAGATACGCAGTATTTT. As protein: CASSLLGTTDTQYF.

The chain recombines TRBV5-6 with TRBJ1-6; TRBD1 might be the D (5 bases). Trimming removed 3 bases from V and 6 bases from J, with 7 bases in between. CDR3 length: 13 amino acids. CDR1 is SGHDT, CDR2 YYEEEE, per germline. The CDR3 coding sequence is TGTGCCAGCAGCTGGAGGGGTAATTCACCCCTCCACTTT. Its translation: CASSWRGNSPLHF.

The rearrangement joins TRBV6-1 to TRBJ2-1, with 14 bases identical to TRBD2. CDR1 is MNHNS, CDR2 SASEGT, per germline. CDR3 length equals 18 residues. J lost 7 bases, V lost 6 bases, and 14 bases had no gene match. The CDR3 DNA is TGTGCCAGCAGAAGGGGGACTAGCGGGGGCCACGGGTTGAATGAGCAGTTCTTC. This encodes CASRRGTSGGHGLNEQFF.

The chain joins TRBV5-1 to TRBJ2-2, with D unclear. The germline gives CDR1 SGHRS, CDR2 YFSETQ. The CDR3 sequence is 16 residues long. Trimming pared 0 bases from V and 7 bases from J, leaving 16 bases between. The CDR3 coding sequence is TGCGCCAGCAGCTTGGCCGTTACCGGGCTCGGCGGGGAGCTGTTTTTT. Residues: CASSLAVTGLGGELFF.

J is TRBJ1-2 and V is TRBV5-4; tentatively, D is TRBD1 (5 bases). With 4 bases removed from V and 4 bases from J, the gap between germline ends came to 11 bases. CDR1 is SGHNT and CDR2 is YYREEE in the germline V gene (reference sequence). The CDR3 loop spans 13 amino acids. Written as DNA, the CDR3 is TGTGCCAGCAGCCTGGACACCACCTATGGCTACACCTTC. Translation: CASSLDTTYGYTF. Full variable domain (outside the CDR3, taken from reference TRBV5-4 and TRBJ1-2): ETGVTQSPTHLIKTRGQQVTLRCSSQSGHNTVSWYQQALGQGPQFIFQYYREEENGRGNFPPRFSGLQFPNYSSELNVNALELDDSALYLCASSLDTTYGYTFGSGTRLTVV.

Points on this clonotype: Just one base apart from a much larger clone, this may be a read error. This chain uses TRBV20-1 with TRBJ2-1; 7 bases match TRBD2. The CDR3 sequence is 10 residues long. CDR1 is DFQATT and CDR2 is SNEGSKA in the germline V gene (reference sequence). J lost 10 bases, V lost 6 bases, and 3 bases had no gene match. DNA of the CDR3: TGCAGTGCCCGGACTAGGGAGCAGTTCTTC. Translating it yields CSARTREQFF.

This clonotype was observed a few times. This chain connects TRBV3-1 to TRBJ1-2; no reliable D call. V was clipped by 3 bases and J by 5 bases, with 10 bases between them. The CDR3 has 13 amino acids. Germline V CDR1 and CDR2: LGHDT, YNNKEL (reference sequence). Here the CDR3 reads CASSQTTGYGYTF. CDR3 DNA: TGTGCCAGCAGCCAGACGACGGGTTATGGCTACACCTTC.

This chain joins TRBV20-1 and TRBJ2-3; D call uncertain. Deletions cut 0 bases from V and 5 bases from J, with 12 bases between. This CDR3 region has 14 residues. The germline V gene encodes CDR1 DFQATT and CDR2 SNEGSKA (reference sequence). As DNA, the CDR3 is TGCAGTGCTAGAGATAGAGCAGGAAGAGATACGCAGTATTTT. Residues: CSARDRAGRDTQYF.

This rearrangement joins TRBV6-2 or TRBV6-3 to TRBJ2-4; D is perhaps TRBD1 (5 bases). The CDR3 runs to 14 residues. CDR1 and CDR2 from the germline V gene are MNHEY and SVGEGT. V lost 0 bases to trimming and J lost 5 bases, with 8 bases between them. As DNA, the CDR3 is TGTGCCAGCAGTTACTCGCAAGGGGAAAACATTCAGTACTTC. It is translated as CASSYSQGENIQYF.

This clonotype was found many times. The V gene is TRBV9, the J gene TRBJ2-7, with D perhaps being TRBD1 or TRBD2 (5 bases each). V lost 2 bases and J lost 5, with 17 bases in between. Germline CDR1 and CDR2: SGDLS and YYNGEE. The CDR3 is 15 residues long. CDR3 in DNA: TGTGCCAGCAGCGTCTCCTCCGGGACCCAGAACGAGCAGTACTTC. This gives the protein CASSVSSGTQNEQYF.

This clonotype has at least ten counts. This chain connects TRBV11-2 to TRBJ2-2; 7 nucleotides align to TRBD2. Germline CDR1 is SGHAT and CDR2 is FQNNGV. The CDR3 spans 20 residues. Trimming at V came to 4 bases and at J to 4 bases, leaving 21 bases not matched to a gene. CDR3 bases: TGTGCCAGCAGCTCGGTTTGGGTCGTCGGCGCGGGAGCCGGCACCGGGGAGCTGTTTTTT. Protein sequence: CASSSVWVVGAGAGTGELFF.

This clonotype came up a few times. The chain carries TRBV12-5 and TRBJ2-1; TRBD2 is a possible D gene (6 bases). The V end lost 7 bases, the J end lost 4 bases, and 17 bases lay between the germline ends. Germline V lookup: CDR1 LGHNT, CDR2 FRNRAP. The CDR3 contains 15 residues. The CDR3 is CASAMELAGYNEQFF. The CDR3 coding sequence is TGTGCTAGTGCCATGGAGCTGGCGGGGTACAATGAGCAGTTCTTC.

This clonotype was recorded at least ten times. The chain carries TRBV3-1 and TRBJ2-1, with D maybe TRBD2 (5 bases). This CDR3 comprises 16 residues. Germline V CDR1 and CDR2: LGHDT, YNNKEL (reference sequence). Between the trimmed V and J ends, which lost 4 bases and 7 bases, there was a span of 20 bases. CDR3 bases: TGTGCCAGCAGCCTCTCGGGCTTAAGTTGGAGGAATGAGCAGTTCTTC. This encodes CASSLSGLSWRNEQFF.

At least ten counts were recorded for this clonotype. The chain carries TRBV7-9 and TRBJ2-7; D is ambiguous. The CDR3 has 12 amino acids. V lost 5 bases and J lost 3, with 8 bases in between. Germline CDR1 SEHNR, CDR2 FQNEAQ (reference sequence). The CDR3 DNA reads TGTGCCAGCAGCGGAGTAGGCTACGAGCAGTACTTC. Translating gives CASSGVGYEQYF.

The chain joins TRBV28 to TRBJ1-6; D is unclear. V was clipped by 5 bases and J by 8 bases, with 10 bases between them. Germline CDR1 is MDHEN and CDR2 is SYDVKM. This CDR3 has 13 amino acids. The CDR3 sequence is CASSPPFDSPLHF. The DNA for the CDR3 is TGTGCCAGCAGTCCCCCATTCGATTCACCCCTCCACTTT.

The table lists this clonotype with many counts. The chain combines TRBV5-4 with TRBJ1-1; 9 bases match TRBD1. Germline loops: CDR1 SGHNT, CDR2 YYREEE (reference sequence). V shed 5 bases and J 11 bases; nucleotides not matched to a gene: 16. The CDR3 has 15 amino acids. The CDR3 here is CASSLPHSTGGEAFF. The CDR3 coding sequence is TGTGCCAGCAGTTTGCCCCACTCAACAGGGGGCGAGGCTTTCTTT.

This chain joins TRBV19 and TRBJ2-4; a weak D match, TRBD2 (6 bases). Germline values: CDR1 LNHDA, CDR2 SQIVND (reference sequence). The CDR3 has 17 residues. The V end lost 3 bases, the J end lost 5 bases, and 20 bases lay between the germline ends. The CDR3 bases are TGTGCCAGTAGTATGAGAGGAGGGACGGTCACAGAAAACATTCAGTACTTC. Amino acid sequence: CASSMRGGTVTENIQYF.

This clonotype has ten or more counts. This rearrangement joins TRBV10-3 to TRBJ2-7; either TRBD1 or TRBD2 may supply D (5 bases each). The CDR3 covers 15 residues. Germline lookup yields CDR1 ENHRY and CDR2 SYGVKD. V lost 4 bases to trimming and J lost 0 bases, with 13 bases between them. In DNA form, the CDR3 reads TGTGCCATCAGTGTGGGACCAGCCAGCTCCTACGAGCAGTACTTC. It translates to CAISVGPASSYEQYF.

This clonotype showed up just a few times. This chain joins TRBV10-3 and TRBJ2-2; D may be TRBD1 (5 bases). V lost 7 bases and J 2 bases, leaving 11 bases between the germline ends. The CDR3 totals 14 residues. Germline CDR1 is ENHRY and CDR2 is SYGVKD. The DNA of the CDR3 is TGTGCCATCACTTGGACACTTAACACCGGGGAGCTGTTTTTT. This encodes CAITWTLNTGELFF.

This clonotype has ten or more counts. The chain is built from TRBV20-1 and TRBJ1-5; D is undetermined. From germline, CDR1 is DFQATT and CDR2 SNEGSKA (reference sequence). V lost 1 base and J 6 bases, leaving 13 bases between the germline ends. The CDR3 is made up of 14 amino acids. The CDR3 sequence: CSARVEGVSQPQHF. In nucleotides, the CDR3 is TGCAGTGCTAGAGTTGAGGGAGTTTCTCAGCCCCAGCATTTT.

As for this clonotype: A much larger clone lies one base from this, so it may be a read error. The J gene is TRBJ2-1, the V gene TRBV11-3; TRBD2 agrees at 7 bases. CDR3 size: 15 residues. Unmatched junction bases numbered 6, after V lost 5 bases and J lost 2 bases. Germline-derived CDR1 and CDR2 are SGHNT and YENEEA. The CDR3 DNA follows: TGTGCCAGCAGCCCGGCTAGCGGACCCTACAATGAGCAGTTCTTC. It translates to CASSPASGPYNEQFF. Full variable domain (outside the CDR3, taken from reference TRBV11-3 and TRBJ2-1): EAGVVQSPRYKIIEKKQPVAFWCNPISGHNTLYWYLQNLGQGPELLIRYENEEAVDDSQLPKDRFSAERLKGVDSTLKIQPAELGDSAVYLCASSPASGPYNEQFFGPGTRLTVL.